Listed below are T cell receptor beta chains from one sample, sequenced in a study of low-dose radiotherapy and immunotherapy resistance in tumors. One entry per CDR3 protein, called by TCRdb with MiXCR from the reads. The data hold tens of thousands of distinct CDR3 sequences, with 20% to 25% observed a single time. The starting material was PBMCs, obtained after low-dose radiotherapy plus immunotherapy. These receptors all stem from a female donor with ovarian cancer. Both conserved end residues are part of each CDR3. D genes are given only for firm matches. Clone sizes are given selectively: once, few, many, or a class where the clone is expanded.

abundance	d_gene	v_gene	j_gene	len	CDR3nt	CDR3aa
many	NA	TRBV4-1	TRBJ1-5	14	TGCGCCAGCAGCCAGCAAACGGATTATCAGCCCCAGCATTTT	CASSQQTDYQPQHF
NA	NA	TRBV5-4	TRBJ2-1	14	TGTGCCAGCAGCTTGGGATCCAAAGTCGGTGAGCAGTTCTTC	CASSLGSKVGEQFF
many	NA	TRBV20-1	TRBJ1-5	16	TGCAGTGCTATGCAATTCGTAGGGGGAGGCAATCAGCCCCAGCATTTT	CSAMQFVGGGNQPQHF
NA	NA	TRBV7-9	TRBJ2-7	15	TGTGCCAGCAGCTTAACTTCCGGGACACAATACGAGCAGTACTTC	CASSLTSGTQYEQYF
many	NA	TRBV29-1	TRBJ1-5	12	TGCAGCGTGTTGGACGGGAATCAGCCCCAGCATTTT	CSVLDGNQPQHF
many	NA	TRBV12-3/TRBV12-4	TRBJ2-1	15	TGTGCCAGCAGTACCAGTCAGGGTGGTAGGGATGAGCAGTTCTTC	CASSTSQGGRDEQFF
many	NA	TRBV19	TRBJ1-5	14	TGTGCCAGTAGTATTAGGGCAGGTAATCAGCCCCAGCATTTT	CASSIRAGNQPQHF
many	NA	TRBV29-1	TRBJ2-3	18	TGCAGCGTGGGGGGCTCCCTAGGGAGAGCGGGAAGGACAGATACGCAGTATTTT	CSVGGSLGRAGRTDTQYF
NA	NA	TRBV4-2	TRBJ2-2	17	NA	CASSQVSGGASGELFFF
many	TRBD1	TRBV20-1	TRBJ1-5	14	TGCAGTGCCGCTAGGGGGCGGGTTTATCAGCCCCAGCATTTT	CSAARGRVYQPQHF
many	NA	TRBV7-9	TRBJ2-1	12	TGTGCCAGCAGCTTAGCTCAGGCCGCGGCGTTCTTC	CASSLAQAAAFF
many	TRBD1	TRBV28	TRBJ1-5	15	TGTGCCAGCAGACGGACAGGGGGCTTTGAACAGCCCCAGCATTTT	CASRRTGGFEQPQHF
many	NA	TRBV19	TRBJ2-1	17	TGTGCCAGTAGGGAGGGGGCGGGAGCCGTCGCCTACAATGAGCAGTTCTTC	CASREGAGAVAYNEQFF
NA	NA	TRBV7-2	TRBJ1-2	14	TGTGCCAGCAGCTTAAGGGCTGCCCCATATGGCTACACCTTC	CASSLRAAPYGYTF
many	NA	TRBV7-9	TRBJ1-2	16	TGTGCCAGCAGCTTAGCCACAGGGACGGAAGTAGAGGGCTACACCTTC	CASSLATGTEVEGYTF
NA	TRBD1	TRBV19	TRBJ2-1	15	TGTGCCAGTACCACAATCGGTCGAGGGGGCGGTGAGCAGTTCTTC	CASTTIGRGGGEQFF
many	TRBD1	TRBV15	TRBJ1-1	17	TGTGCCACCAGCAGAGGAGGGCGGACAGGATTGAACACTGAAGCTTTCTTT	CATSRGGRTGLNTEAFF
many	TRBD2	TRBV11-3	TRBJ2-5	16	TGTGCCAGCAGCTTACCCGGACTAGCGGGGGCTGAGACCCAGTACTTC	CASSLPGLAGAETQYF
NA	NA	TRBV5-4	TRBJ2-1	13	TGTGCCAGCAGCTTAAACAATGACAATGAGCAGTTCTTC	CASSLNNDNEQFF
many	NA	TRBV7-2	TRBJ1-1	16	TGTGCCAGCAGCTCCTTTAAGTCGGGGCGGGGCACTGAAGCTTTCTTT	CASSSFKSGRGTEAFF
many	NA	TRBV7-6	TRBJ2-7	16	TGTGCCAGCAGCTTAGCAGGCCAGGGGAGCTCCTACGAGCAGTACTTC	CASSLAGQGSSYEQYF
NA	NA	TRBV20-1	TRBJ1-5	13	TGCAGTGCCCTGGGCGGCCGAGCACAGCCCCAGCATTTT	CSALGGRAQPQHF
many	NA	TRBV27	TRBJ2-1	13	TGTGCCAGCAGCTTATCCAGAAACAATGAGCAGTTCTTC	CASSLSRNNEQFF
many	NA	TRBV7-8	TRBJ2-3	17	TGTGCCAGCAGCTTAGGCGGTCTCCTGCTTGGCACAGATACGCAGTATTTT	CASSLGGLLLGTDTQYF
many	TRBD2	TRBV4-2	TRBJ2-3	19	TGTGCCAGCAGCCAAGAAGGTGGCCGGGCTAGCGGGAGTTCGGATACGCAGTATTTT	CASSQEGGRASGSSDTQYF
once	NA	TRBV30	TRBJ2-2	13	TGTGCCTGGAGTGTGCACCACACCGGGGAGCTGTTTTTT	CAWSVHHTGELFF
many	NA	TRBV7-9	TRBJ2-5	16	TGTGCCAGCAGCCCTAAAGCTAGGATAGCGTTTGGGACCCAGTACTTC	CASSPKARIAFGTQYF